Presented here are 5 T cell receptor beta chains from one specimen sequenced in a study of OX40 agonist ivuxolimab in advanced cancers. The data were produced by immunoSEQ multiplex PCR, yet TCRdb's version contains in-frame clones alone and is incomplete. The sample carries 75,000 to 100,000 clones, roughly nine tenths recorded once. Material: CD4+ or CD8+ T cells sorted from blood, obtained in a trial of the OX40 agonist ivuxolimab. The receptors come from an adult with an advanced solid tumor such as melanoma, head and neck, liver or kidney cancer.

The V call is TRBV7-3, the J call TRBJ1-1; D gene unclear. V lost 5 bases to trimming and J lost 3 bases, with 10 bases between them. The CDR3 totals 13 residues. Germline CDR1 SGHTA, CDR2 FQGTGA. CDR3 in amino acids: CASSVEQYTEAFF. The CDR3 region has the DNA TGTGCCAGCAGCGTCGAGCAGTACACTGAAGCTTTCTTT.

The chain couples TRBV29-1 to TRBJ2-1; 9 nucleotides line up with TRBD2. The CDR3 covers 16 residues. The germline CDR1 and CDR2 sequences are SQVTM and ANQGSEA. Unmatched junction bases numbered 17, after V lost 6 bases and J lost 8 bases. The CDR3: CSVEWRLADLRDEQFF. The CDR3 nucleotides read TGCAGCGTCGAGTGGAGACTAGCGGACTTAAGAGATGAGCAGTTCTTC.

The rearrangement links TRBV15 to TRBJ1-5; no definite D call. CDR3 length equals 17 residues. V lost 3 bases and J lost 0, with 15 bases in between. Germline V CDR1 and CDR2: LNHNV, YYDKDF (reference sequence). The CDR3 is CATSSQEDFYSNQPQHF. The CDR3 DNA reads TGTGCCACCAGCAGTCAGGAGGACTTCTATAGCAATCAGCCCCAGCATTTT.

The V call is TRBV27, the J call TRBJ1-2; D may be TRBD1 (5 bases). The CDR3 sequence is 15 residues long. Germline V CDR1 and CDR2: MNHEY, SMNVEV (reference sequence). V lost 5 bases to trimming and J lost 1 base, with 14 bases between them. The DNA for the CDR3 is TGTGCCAGCAGTGCCCTGGGGGGGATTAACTATGGCTACACCTTC. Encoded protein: CASSALGGINYGYTF.

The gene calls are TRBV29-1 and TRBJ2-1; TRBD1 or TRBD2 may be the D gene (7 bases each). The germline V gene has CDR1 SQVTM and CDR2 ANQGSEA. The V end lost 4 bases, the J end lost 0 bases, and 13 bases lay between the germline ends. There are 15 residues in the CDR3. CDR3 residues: CSVGGGQLSYNEQFF. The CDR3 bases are TGCAGCGTTGGGGGGGGACAGCTCTCCTACAATGAGCAGTTCTTC.